This TCR beta chain was observed in a study of blood T cell repertoires in COVID-19. The data were produced by immunoSEQ multiplex PCR, yet TCRdb's version contains in-frame clones alone and is incomplete. The sample gives over 150,000 clones, roughly 84% of which show up once; 12% is in the top ten. The CDR3 consists of 14 residues. Germline V gene lookup returns CDR1 SGHTA and CDR2 FQGNSA. Trimming shortened V by 5 bases and J by 5 bases, and 15 bases separated the two germline ends. The rearrangement links TRBV7-2 to TRBJ1-1; tentative D call: TRBD1 (6 bases). The TCR sequence derives from an older woman with COVID-19, enrolled during active disease. The sequencing sample was made of peripheral blood. The CDR3 here is CASSKPRGGTEAFF. CDR3 sequence (DNA): TGTGCCAGCAGCAAACCCAGGGGTGGAACTGAAGCTTTCTTT.